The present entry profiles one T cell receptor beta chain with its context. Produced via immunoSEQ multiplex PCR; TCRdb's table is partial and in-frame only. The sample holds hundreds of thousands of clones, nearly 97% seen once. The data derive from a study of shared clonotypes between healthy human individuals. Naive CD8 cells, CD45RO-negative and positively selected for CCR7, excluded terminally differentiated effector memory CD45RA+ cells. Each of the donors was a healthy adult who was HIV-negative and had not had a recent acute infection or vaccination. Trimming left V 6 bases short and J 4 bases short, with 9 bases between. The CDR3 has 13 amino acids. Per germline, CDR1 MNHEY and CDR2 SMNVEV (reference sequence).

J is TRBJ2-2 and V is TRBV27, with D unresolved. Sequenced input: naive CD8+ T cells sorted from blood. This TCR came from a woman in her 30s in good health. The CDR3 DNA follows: TGTGCCAGCAGAAATTGGTCCACCGGGGAGCTGTTTTTT. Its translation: CASRNWSTGELFF.